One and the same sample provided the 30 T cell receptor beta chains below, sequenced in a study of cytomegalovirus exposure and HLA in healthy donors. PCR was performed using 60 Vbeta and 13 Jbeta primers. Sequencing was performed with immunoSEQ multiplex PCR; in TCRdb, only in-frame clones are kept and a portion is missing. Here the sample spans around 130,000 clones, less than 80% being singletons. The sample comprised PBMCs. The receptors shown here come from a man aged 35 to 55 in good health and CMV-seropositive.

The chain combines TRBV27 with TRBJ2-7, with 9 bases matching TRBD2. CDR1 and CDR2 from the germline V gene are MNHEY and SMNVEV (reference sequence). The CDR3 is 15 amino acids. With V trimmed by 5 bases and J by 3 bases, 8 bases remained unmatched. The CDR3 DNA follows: TGTGCCAGCAGTGGCGCGGGGACTAGCTTCTACGAGCAGTACTTC. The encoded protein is CASSGAGTSFYEQYF.

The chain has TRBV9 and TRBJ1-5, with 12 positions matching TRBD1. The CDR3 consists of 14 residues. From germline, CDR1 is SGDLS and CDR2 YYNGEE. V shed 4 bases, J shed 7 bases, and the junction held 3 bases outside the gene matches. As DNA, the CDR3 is TGTGCCAGCAGCACCGGGACAGGGGGCCAGCCCCAGCATTTT. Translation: CASSTGTGGQPQHF. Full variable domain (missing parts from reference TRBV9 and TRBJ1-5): DSGVTQTPKHLITATGQRVTLRCSPRSGDLSVYWYQQSLDQGLQFLIQYYNGEERAKGNILERFSAQQFPDLHSELNLSSLELGDSALYFCASSTGTGGQPQHFGDGTRLSIL.

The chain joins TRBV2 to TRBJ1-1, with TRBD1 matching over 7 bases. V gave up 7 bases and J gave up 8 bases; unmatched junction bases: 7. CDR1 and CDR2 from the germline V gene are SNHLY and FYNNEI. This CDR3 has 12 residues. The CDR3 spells CASKGQDPEAFF. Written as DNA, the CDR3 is TGTGCCAGCAAAGGACAGGACCCCGAAGCTTTCTTT.

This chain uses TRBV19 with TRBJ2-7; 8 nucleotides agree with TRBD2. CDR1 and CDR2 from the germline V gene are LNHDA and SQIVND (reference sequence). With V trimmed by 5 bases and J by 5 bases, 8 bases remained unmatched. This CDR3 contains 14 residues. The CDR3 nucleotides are TGTGCCAGTAGTGATGGTAGCGGGAAAAACGAGCAGTACTTC. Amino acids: CASSDGSGKNEQYF.

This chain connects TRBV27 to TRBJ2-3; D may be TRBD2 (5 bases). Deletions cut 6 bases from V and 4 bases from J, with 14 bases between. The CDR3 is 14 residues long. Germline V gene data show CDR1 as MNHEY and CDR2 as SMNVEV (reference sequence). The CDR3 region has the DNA TGTGCCAGCAGAGGCTACGGGGTATCAGATACGCAGTATTTT. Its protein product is CASRGYGVSDTQYF.

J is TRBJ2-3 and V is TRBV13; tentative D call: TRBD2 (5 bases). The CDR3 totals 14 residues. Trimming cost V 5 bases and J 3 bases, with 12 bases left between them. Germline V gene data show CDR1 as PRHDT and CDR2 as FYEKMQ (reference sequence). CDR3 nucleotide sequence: TGTGCCAGCAGCCAAGAAAGGAGGACAGATACGCAGTATTTT. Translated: CASSQERRTDTQYF.

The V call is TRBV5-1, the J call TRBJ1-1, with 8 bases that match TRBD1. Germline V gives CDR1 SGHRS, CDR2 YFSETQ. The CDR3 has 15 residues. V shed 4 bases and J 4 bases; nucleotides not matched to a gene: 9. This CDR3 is CASSGQTGVVTEAFF. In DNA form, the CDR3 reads TGCGCCAGCAGCGGACAGACAGGGGTAGTCACTGAAGCTTTCTTT.

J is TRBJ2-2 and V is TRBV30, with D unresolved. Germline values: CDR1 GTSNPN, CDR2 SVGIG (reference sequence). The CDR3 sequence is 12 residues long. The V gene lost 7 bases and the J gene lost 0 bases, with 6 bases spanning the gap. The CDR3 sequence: CAFITNTGELFF. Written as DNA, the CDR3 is TGTGCCTTCATCACGAACACCGGGGAGCTGTTTTTT.

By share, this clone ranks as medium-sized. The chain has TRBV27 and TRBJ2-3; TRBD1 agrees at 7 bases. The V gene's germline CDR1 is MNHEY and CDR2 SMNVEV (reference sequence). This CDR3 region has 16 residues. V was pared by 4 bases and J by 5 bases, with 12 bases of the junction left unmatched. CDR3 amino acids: CASSSIYRDRKDTQYF. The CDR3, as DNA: TGTGCCAGCAGTTCCATCTACCGGGACAGAAAAGATACGCAGTATTTT.

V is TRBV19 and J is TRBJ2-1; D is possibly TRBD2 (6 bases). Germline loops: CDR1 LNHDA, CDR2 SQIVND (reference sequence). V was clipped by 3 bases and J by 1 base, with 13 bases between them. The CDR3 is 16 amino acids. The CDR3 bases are TGTGCCAGTAGTATCGTCCCCGGGACTTCCTACAATGAGCAGTTCTTC. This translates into CASSIVPGTSYNEQFF.

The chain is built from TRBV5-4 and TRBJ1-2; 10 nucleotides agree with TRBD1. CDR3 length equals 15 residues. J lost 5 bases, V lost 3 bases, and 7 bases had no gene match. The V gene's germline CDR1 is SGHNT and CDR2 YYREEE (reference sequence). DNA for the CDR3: TGTGCCAGCAGCTCCGGGACAGGGGTGGAGTATGGCTACACCTTC. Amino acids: CASSSGTGVEYGYTF.

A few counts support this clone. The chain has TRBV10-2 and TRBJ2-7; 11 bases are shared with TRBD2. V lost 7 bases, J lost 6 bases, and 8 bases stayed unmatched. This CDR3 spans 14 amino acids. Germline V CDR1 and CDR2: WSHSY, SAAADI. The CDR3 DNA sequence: TGCGCCAGCAAACAACTAGCGGGAGTGGGCGAGCAGTACTTC. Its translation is CASKQLAGVGEQYF.

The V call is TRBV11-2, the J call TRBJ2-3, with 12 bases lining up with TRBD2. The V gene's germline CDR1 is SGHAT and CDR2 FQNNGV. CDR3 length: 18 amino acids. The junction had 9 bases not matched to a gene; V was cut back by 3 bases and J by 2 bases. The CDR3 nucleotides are TGTGCCAGCAGCTTCCTAGCGGGGGGGCTGGGTTTCACAGATACGCAGTATTTT. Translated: CASSFLAGGLGFTDTQYF. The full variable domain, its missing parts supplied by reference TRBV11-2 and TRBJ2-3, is EAGVAQSPRYKIIEKRQSVAFWCNPISGHATLYWYQQILGQGPKLLIQFQNNGVVDDSQLPKDRFSAERLKGVDSTLKIQPAKLEDSAVYLCASSFLAGGLGFTDTQYFGPGTRLTVL.

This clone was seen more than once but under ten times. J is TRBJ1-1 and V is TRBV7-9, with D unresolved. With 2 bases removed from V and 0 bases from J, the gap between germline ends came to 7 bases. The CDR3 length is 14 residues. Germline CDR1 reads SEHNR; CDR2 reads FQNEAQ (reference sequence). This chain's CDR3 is CASSLSRLNTEAFF. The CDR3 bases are TGTGCCAGCAGCTTAAGCAGGCTGAACACTGAAGCTTTCTTT.

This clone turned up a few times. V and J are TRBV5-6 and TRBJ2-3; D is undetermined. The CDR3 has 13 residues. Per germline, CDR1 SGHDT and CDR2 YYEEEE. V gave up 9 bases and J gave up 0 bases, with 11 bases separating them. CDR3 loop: CATFGRSTDTQYF. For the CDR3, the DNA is TGTGCCACCTTTGGGCGTAGCACAGATACGCAGTATTTT.

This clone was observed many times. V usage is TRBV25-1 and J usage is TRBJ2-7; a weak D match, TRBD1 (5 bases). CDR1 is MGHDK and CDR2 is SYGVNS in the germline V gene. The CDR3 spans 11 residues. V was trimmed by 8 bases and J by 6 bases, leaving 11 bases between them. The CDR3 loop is CASGWGAEQYF. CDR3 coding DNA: TGTGCCAGCGGATGGGGCGCCGAGCAGTACTTC.

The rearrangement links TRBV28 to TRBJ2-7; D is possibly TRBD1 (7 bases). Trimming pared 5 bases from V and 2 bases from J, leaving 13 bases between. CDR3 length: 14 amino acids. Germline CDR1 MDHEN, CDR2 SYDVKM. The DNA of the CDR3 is TGTGCCAGCAGTCCCCCAGGGGGGACCTACGAGCAGTACTTC. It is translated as CASSPPGGTYEQYF.

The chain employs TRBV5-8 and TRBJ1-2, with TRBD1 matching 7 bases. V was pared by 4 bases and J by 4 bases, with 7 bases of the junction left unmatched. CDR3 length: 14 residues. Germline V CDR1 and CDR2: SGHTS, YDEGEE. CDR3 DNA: TGTGCCAGCAGCACCGGGACAGACATCTATGGCTACACCTTC. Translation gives CASSTGTDIYGYTF.

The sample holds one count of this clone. CDR3 in amino acids: CASSVYRGSGANVLTF. The CDR3 nucleotides read TGTGCCAGCAGCGTTTACAGGGGCTCTGGGGCCAACGTCCTGACTTTC. The V call is TRBV9, the J call TRBJ2-6, with 7 bases identical to TRBD1. The V segment lost 2 bases and the J segment 0 bases; nucleotides outside the gene matches: 2. CDR1 is SGDLS and CDR2 is YYNGEE in the germline V gene. The CDR3 is made up of 16 amino acids.

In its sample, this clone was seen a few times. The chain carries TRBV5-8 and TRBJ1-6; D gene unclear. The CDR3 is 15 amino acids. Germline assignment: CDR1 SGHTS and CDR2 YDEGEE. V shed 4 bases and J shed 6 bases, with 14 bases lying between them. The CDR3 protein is CASSRDVPVNSPLHF. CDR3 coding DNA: TGTGCCAGCAGCCGAGATGTGCCCGTTAATTCACCCCTCCACTTT.

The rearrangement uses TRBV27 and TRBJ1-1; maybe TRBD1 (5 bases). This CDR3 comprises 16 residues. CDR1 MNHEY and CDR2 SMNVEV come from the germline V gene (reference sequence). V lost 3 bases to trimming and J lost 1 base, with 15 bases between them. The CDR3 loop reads CASSFLVGGANTEAFF. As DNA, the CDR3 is TGTGCCAGCAGTTTCCTTGTGGGGGGAGCGAACACTGAAGCTTTCTTT.

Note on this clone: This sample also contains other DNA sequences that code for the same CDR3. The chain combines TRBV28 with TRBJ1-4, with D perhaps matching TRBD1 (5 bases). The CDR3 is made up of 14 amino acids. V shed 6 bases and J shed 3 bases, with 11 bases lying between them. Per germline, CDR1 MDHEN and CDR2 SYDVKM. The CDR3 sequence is CASSLGGSNEKLFF. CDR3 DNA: TGTGCCAGCAGCCTCGGGGGATCTAATGAAAAACTGTTTTTT.

CDR3 protein: CASTPGGEIAYEQYF. The CDR3 region has the DNA TGTGCCAGCACCCCGGGGGGTGAGATCGCCTACGAGCAGTACTTC. The J gene is TRBJ2-7, the V gene TRBV2; TRBD2 aligns across 7 bases. V lost 7 bases to trimming and J lost 2 bases; unmatched junction nucleotides: 11. Per germline, CDR1 SNHLY and CDR2 FYNNEI. This CDR3 is 15 amino acids long.

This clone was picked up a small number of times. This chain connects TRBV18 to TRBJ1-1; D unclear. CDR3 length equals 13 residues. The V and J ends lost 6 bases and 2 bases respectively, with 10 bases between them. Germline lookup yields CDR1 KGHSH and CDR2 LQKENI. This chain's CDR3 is CASSQTKNTEAFF. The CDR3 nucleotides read TGTGCCAGCTCGCAGACTAAAAACACTGAAGCTTTCTTT.

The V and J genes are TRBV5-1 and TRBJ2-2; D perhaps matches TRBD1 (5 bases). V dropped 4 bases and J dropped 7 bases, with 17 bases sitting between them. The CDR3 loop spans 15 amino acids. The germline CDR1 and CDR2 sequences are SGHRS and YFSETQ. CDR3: CASSLQGSWHGELFF. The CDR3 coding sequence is TGCGCCAGCAGCCTTCAGGGTAGCTGGCACGGGGAGCTGTTTTTT.

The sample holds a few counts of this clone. Written as DNA, the CDR3 is TGTGCCAGCAGCTTGCAGGCTAGCGGGAGCAGATCGAGTGAGCAGTACTTC. It yields the protein CASSLQASGSRSSEQYF. The V and J genes are TRBV5-5 and TRBJ2-7, with 10 positions matching TRBD2. The J segment lost 7 bases and the V segment lost 1 base, leaving 14 bases of the junction unmatched. The CDR3 runs to 17 residues. Germline CDR1 is SGHKS and CDR2 is YYEKEE (reference sequence).

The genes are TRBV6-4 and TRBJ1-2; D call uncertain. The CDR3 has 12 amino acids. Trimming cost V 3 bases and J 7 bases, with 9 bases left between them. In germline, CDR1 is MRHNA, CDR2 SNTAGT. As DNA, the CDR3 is TGTGCCAGCAGTGAGTCGGGAGGTGGCTACACCTTC. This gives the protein CASSESGGGYTF.

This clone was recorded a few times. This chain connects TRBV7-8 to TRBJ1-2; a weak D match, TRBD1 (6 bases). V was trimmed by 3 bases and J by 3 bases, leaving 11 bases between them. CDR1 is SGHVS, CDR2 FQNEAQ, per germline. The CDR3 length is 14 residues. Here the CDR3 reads CASSFQGTHYGYTF. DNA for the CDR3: TGTGCCAGCAGCTTTCAGGGGACCCACTATGGCTACACCTTC.

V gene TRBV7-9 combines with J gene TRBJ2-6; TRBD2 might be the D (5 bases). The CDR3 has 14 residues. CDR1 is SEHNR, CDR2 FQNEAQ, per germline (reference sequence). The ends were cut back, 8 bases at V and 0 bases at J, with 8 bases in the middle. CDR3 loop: CASLGSSGANVLTF. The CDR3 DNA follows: TGTGCCAGCCTGGGGAGCTCTGGGGCCAACGTCCTGACTTTC.

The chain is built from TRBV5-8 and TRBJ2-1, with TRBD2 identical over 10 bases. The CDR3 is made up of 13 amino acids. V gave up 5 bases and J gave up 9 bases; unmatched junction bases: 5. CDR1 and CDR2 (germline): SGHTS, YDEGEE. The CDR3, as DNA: TGTGCCAGCAGTAAGAGACTAGCGGGTGAGCAGTTCTTC. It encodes CASSKRLAGEQFF. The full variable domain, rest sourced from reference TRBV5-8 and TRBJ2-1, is EAGVTQSPTHLIKTRGQQATLRCSPISGHTSVYWYQQALGLGLQFLLWYDEGEERNRGNFPPRFSGRQFPNYSSELNVNALELEDSALYLCASSKRLAGEQFFGPGTRLTVL.